Sequencing of this T cell receptor beta chain was carried out in a study of T cell responses to AZD1222 COVID-19 vaccine. The study's findings and limits: White British ancestry dominated among donors, who included more females, and clonal diversity was possibly underestimated.

A remark on this clone: The antigen is undetermined.

The repertoire was sequenced with immunoSEQ multiplex PCR; TCRdb's copy has only in-frame clones and lacks some. Seen here are some 100,000 clones, over 75% observed once, and the top ten hold roughly 10%. V shed 4 bases and J 1 base; nucleotides not matched to a gene: 5. CDR1 and CDR2 from the germline V gene are GTSNPN and SVGIG (reference sequence). This CDR3 is 14 amino acids long. The material sequenced was peripheral blood, taken on day 0 of AZD1222 vaccination. The TCR sequence derives from an adult in good health. V is TRBV30 and J is TRBJ1-1; 8 positions match TRBD1. CDR3 in DNA: TGTGCCTGGACCCTCGGACAGGGGAACACTGAAGCTTTCTTT. Translation gives CAWTLGQGNTEAFF.